This TCR beta chain emerged from a study of control samples from healthy donors and cancer patients. Clones were sequenced by immunoSEQ multiplex PCR, and TCRdb holds only the in-frame ones, with some missing. The sample records some 150,000 clones, about 94% being singletons. CDR3 length equals 13 residues. The ends were cut back, 0 bases at V and 5 bases at J, with 6 bases in the middle. From germline, CDR1 is LNHNV and CDR2 YYDKDF (reference sequence). The V call is TRBV15, the J call TRBJ2-3; unclear D gene. Source material: blood. This clonotype was obtained from a middle-aged man in good health. The DNA of the CDR3 is TGTGCCACCAGCAGAGATCGTGGAGATACGCAGTATTTT. Amino acid sequence: CATSRDRGDTQYF.